The clone carrying this T cell receptor beta chain was detected a few times. Its antigen is not known. This entry is derived from a study of T cell repertoires in cytomegalovirus infection. Study context: CMV epitopes that were recently identified and HLA-C-restricted were used alongside well-studied HLA-B-restricted ones. Matching HLA type, along with CMV infection, was indicated by public TCR beta signatures. Study-wide points: Predominance within the ex vivo response was attributable to HLA-C-restricted CMV-specific TCR beta clonotypes. Identification of carriers of CMV plus the relevant HLA was performed using cumulative public TCR beta family frequency.

V was clipped by 2 bases and J by 3 bases, with 5 bases between them. The germline V gene encodes CDR1 KGHSH and CDR2 LQKENI. The CDR3 runs 12 residues. TCRdb used MiXCR to reprocess the reads, holding one entry per CDR3 protein. This repertoire shows approximately 100,000 distinct CDR3 sequences, approximately 45% found once; its top ten account for approximately 74%. The chain joins TRBV18 to TRBJ2-7; D call uncertain. The TCR comes from a human donor in good health (CMV status not recorded). Some clones in this sample may be carry-over from other donors' samples. Sequenced here: CD8+ T cells from cultured PBMCs, sampled from culture after CMV antigen stimulation. The CDR3 nucleotides read TGTGCCAGCTCACCATTAGGCTACGAGCAGTACTTC. Encoded protein: CASSPLGYEQYF.